This TCR beta chain is from a study of beta chain features in type 1 diabetes. Of the isolated RNA, all was reverse transcribed, and so the sequenced material was expressed TCRB transcripts. The repertoire was sequenced with immunoSEQ multiplex PCR; TCRdb's copy has only in-frame clones and lacks some. Here the sample spans 110,000 or so clones, 40% being singletons. The CDR3 is 14 amino acids. V was clipped by 3 bases and J by 2 bases, with 13 bases between them. Germline V gene data show CDR1 as GTSNPN and CDR2 as SVGIG (reference sequence). This rearrangement joins TRBV30 to TRBJ1-2; D may be TRBD1 (5 bases). The TCR sequence derives from a woman aged 18-29 years in good health. Specimen: stem cell memory CD4+ T cells from blood. This CDR3 is CAWRKGAANYGYTF. The CDR3 DNA reads TGTGCCTGGAGAAAAGGGGCAGCAAACTATGGCTACACCTTC.